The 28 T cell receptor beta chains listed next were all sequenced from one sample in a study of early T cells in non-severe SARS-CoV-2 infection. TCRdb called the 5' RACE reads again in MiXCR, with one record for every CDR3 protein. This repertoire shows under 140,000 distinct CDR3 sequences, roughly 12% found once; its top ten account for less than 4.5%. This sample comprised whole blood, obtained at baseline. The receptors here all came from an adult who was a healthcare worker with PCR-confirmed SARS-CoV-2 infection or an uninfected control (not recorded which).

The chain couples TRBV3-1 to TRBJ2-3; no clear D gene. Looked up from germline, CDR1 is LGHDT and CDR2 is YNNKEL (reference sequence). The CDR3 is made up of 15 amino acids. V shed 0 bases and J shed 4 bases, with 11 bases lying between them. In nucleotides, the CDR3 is TGTGCCAGCAGCCAAGATGCCGGGTTATCAGATACGCAGTATTTT. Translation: CASSQDAGLSDTQYF.

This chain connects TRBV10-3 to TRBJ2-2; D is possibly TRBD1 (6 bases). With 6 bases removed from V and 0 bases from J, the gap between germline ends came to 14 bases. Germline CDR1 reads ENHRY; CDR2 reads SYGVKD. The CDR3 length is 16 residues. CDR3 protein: CAISGQQGPNTGELFF. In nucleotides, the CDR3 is TGTGCCATCAGCGGCCAACAGGGACCGAACACCGGGGAGCTGTTTTTT.

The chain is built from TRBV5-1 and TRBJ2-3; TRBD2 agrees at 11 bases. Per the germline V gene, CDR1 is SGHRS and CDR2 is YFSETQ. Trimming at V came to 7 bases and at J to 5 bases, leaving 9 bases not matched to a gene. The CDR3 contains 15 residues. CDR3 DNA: TGCGCCAGCTCTTCGGGGGGACTAGCGGAAGATACGCAGTATTTT. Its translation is CASSSGGLAEDTQYF.

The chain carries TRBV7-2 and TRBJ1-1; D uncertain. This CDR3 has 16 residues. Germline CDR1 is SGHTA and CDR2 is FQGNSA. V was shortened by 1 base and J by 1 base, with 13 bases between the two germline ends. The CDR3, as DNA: TGTGCCAGCAGCTTAGATGGGGAGGTCAGGAACACTGAAGCTTTCTTT. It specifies CASSLDGEVRNTEAFF.

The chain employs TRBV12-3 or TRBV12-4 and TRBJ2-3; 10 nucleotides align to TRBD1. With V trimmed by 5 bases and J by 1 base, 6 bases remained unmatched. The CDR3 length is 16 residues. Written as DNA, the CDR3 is TGTGCCAGCAGTCTACCCGGGACAGGGGGCACAGATACGCAGTATTTT. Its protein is CASSLPGTGGTDTQYF.

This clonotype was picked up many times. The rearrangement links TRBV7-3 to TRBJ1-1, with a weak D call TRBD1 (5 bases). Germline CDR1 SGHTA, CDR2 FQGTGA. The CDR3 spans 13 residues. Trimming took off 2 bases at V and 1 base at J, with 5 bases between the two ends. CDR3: CASSLGTNTEAFF. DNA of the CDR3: TGTGCCAGCAGCTTAGGGACGAACACTGAAGCTTTCTTT.

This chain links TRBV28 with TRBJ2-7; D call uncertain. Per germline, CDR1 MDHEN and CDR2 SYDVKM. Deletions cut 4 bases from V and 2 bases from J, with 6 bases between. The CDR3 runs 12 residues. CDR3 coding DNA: TGTGCCAGCAGTTCCTCCACCTACGAGCAGTACTTC. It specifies CASSSSTYEQYF.

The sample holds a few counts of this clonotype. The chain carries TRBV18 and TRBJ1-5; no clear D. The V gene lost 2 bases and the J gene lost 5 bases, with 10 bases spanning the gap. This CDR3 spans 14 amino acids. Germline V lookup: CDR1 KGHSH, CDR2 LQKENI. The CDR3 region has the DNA TGTGCCAGCTCACCAACACAGAACTATCAGCCCCAGCATTTT. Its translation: CASSPTQNYQPQHF.

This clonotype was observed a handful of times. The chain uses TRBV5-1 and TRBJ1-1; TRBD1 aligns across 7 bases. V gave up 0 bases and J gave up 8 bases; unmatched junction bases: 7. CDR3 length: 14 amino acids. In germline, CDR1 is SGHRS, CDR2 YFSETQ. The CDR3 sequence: CASSLAGQSSEAFF. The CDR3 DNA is TGCGCCAGCAGCTTGGCGGGACAGTCTTCCGAAGCTTTCTTT.

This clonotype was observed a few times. CDR3 sequence reads: CASSSGGVNTEAFF. In DNA, the CDR3 is TGTGCCAGCAGTTCAGGGGGCGTGAACACTGAAGCTTTCTTT. The chain has TRBV6-5 and TRBJ1-1; 8 bases match TRBD1. The V and J ends lost 4 bases and 0 bases, in that order; junction bases with no gene match: 1. The CDR3 sequence is 14 residues long. Per the germline V gene, CDR1 is MNHEY and CDR2 is SVGAGI.

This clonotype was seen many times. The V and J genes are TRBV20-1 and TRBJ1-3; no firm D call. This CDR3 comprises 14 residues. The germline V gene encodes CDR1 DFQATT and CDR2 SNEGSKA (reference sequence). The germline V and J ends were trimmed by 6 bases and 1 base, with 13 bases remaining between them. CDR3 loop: CSAYPGTSGNTIYF. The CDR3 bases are TGCAGTGCATACCCGGGTACGTCTGGAAACACCATATATTTT.

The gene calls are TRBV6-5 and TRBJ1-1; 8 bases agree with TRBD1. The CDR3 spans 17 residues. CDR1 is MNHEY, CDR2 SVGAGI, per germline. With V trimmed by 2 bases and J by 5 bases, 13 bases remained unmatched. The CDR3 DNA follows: TGTGCCAGCAGTTACAAGAGGCGATCAGGGGGCAGGACTGAAGCTTTCTTT. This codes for CASSYKRRSGGRTEAFF.

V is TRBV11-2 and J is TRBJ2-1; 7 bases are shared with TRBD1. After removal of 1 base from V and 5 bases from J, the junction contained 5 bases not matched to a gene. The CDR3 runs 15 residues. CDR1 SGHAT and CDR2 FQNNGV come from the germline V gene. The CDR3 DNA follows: TGTGCCAGCAGCTTAGGTCACAGGGGTCACAATGAGCAGTTCTTC. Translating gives CASSLGHRGHNEQFF.

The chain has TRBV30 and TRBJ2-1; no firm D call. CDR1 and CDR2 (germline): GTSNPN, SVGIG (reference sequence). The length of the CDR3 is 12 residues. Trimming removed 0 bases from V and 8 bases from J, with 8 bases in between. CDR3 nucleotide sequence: TGTGCCTGGAGTGTAGGCACGCATGAGCAGTTCTTC. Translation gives CAWSVGTHEQFF.

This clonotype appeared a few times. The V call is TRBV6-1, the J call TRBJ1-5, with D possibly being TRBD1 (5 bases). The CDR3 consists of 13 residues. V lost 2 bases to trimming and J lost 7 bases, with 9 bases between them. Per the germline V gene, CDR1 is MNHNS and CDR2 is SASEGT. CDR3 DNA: TGTGCCAGCAGTGAAAGGGACGTGCAGCCCCAGCATTTT. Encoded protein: CASSERDVQPQHF.

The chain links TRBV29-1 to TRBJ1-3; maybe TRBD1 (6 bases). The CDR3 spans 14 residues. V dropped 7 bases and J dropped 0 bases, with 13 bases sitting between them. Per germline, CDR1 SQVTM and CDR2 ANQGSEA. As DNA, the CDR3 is TGCAGCGCGACCAGGGGTTACTCTGGAAACACCATATATTTT. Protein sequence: CSATRGYSGNTIYF.

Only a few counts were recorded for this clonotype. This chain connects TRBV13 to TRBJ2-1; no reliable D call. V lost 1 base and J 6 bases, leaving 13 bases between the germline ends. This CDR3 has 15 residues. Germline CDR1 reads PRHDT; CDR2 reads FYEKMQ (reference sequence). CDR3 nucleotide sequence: TGTGCCAGCAGCTTAGAGGCGGTTGGGTCCAATGAGCAGTTCTTC. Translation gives CASSLEAVGSNEQFF.

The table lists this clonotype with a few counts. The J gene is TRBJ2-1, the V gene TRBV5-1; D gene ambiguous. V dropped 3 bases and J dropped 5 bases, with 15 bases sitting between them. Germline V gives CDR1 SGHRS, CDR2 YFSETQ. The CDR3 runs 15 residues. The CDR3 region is CASSSGSTNDNEQFF. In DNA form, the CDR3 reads TGCGCCAGCAGCTCCGGATCCACGAACGACAATGAGCAGTTCTTC.

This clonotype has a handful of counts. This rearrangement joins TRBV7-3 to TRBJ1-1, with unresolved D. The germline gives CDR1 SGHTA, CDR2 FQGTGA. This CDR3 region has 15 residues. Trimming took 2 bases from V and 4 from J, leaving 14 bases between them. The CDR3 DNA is TGTGCCAGCAGCTTAGAGGCAGCGCTACCCACTGAAGCTTTCTTT. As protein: CASSLEAALPTEAFF.

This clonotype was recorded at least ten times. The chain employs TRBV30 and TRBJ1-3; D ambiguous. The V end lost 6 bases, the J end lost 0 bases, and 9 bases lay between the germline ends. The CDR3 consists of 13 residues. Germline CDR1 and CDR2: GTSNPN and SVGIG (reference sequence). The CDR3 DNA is TGTGCCTGTCCTCAGTCCTCTGGAAACACCATATATTTT. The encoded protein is CACPQSSGNTIYF.

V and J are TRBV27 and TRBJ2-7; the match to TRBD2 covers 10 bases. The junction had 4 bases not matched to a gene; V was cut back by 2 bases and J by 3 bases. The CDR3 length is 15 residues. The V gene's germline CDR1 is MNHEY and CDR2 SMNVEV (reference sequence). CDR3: CASSLGLAGVYEQYF. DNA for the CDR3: TGTGCCAGCAGTTTAGGTCTAGCGGGGGTCTACGAGCAGTACTTC.

The CDR3 is CASSLGGHEQYF. CDR3 sequence (DNA): TGTGCCAGCAGCTTAGGAGGACACGAGCAGTACTTC. J is TRBJ2-7 and V is TRBV11-2; no reliable D call. Trimming left V 1 base short and J 5 bases short, with 6 bases between. The V gene's germline CDR1 is SGHAT and CDR2 FQNNGV. The CDR3 totals 12 residues.

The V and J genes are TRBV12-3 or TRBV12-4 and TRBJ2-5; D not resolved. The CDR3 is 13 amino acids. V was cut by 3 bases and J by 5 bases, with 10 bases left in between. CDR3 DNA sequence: TGTGCCAGCAGTTTCGCTCTGTGGGAGACCCAGTACTTC. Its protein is CASSFALWETQYF.

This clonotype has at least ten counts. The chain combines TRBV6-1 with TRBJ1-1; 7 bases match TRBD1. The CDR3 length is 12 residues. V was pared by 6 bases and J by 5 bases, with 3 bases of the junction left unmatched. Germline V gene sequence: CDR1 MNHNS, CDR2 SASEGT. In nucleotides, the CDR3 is TGTGCCAGCAGAAGGGGGCATACTGAAGCTTTCTTT. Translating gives CASRRGHTEAFF.

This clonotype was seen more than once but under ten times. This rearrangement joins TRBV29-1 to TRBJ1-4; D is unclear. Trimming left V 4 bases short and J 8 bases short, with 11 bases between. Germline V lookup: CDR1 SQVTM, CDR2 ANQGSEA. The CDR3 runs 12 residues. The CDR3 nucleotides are TGCAGCGTTGGAAAAGTCGGGGAAAAACTGTTTTTT. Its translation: CSVGKVGEKLFF.

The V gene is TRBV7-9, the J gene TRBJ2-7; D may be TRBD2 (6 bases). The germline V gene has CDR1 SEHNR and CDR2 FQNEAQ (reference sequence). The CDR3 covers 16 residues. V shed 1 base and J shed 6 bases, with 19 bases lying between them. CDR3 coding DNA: TGTGCCAGCAGCTTAGGATCCGCGGGGCTTTCCCTCGAGCAGTACTTC. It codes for CASSLGSAGLSLEQYF.

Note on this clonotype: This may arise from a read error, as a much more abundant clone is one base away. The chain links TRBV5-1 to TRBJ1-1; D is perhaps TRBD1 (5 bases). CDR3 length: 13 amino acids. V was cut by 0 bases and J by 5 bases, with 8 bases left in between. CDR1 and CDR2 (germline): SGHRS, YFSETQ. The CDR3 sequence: CASSLVGQTEAFF. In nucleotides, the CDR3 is TGCGCCAGCAGCTTGGTGGGGCAGACTGAAGCTTTCTTT.

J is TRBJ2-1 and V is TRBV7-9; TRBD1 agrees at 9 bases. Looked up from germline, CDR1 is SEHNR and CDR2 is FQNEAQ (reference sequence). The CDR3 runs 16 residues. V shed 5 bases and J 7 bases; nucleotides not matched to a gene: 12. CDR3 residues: CASSERGTGHRNEQFF. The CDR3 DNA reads TGTGCCAGCAGCGAACGCGGGACAGGGCACCGGAATGAGCAGTTCTTC.